Each of the 15 T cell receptor beta chains below was sequenced from the same sample in a study of blood T cell repertoires in COVID-19. The assay was immunoSEQ multiplex PCR, and TCRdb's table has in-frame clones only and misses some. The profile shows 100,000 to 120,000 clones, around 89% of them singletons. The sequenced sample consisted of peripheral blood. These receptors all stem from a woman between 45 and 65 years old with acute or convalescent COVID-19.

V and J are TRBV6-5 and TRBJ2-7; a weak D match, TRBD2 (6 bases). Per the germline V gene, CDR1 is MNHEY and CDR2 is SVGAGI. The CDR3 consists of 16 residues. Trimming took off 2 bases at V and 3 bases at J, with 17 bases between the two ends. The CDR3: CASSYGFGGANYEQYF. CDR3 coding DNA: TGTGCCAGCAGTTACGGCTTCGGCGGGGCTAACTACGAGCAGTACTTC.

This chain links TRBV7-8 with TRBJ1-2; possibly TRBD1 for D (5 bases). The CDR3 is 16 amino acids. The germline V gene has CDR1 SGHVS and CDR2 FQNEAQ. V lost 1 base, J lost 4 bases, and 16 bases lay in between. Here the CDR3 DNA reads TGTGCCAGCAGCTTAGGGGCACCACAGGTTCTCTATGGCTACACCTTC. Protein sequence: CASSLGAPQVLYGYTF. Complete variable domain (other parts from reference TRBV7-8 and TRBJ1-2): GAGVSQSPRYKVAKRGQDVALRCDPISGHVSLFWYQQALGQGPEFLTYFQNEAQLDKSGLPSDRFFAERPEGSVSTLKIQRTQQEDSAVYLCASSLGAPQVLYGYTFGSGTRLTVV.

This sequence joins TRBV30 and TRBJ2-5, with a weak D call TRBD2 (6 bases). With 4 bases removed from V and 3 bases from J, the gap between germline ends came to 9 bases. Germline V gene lookup returns CDR1 GTSNPN and CDR2 SVGIG (reference sequence). The CDR3 is 12 amino acids. The CDR3 sequence is CAWNGGEETQYF. CDR3 nucleotides: TGTGCCTGGAACGGGGGAGAAGAGACCCAGTACTTC.

This clone was recorded once. The V and J genes are TRBV30 and TRBJ2-5, with D possibly being TRBD1 (5 bases). Germline loops: CDR1 GTSNPN, CDR2 SVGIG (reference sequence). The ends were cut back, 1 base at V and 11 bases at J, with 14 bases in the middle. This CDR3 has 12 residues. The CDR3 spells CAWSDLGLPQYF. The DNA for the CDR3 is TGTGCCTGGAGTGACCTGGGGCTCCCTCAGTACTTC.

The gene calls are TRBV5-1 and TRBJ2-7, with D tentatively TRBD2 (5 bases). Germline CDR1 reads SGHRS; CDR2 reads YFSETQ. This CDR3 is built from 14 residues. V was trimmed by 0 bases and J by 1 base, leaving 8 bases between them. In nucleotides, the CDR3 is TGCGCCAGCAGCTTGGCCGGGGATTCCTACGAGCAGTACTTC. It is translated as CASSLAGDSYEQYF.

The chain carries TRBV18 and TRBJ2-7; D ambiguous. This CDR3 region has 15 residues. Germline CDR1 and CDR2: KGHSH and LQKENI. Trimming took 2 bases from V and 4 from J, leaving 15 bases between them. The CDR3 spells CASSPSRNSPYEQYF. For the CDR3, the DNA is TGTGCCAGCTCACCAAGCAGGAATTCGCCTTACGAGCAGTACTTC.

This chain connects TRBV15 to TRBJ2-2; D gene uncertain. Germline CDR1 reads LNHNV; CDR2 reads YYDKDF (reference sequence). The CDR3 spans 13 residues. The V gene lost 0 bases and the J gene lost 8 bases, with 7 bases spanning the gap. CDR3 in amino acids: CATSRDPQGELFF. The CDR3, as DNA: TGTGCCACCAGCAGAGATCCCCAGGGGGAGCTGTTTTTT.

The genes are TRBV10-3 and TRBJ2-7; 9 bases are shared with TRBD1. The germline CDR1 and CDR2 sequences are ENHRY and SYGVKD. The CDR3 is 14 amino acids. V shed 4 bases and J 6 bases; nucleotides not matched to a gene: 7. CDR3 DNA sequence: TGTGCCATCAGTGCGGGGGACAGGGAGGCCGAGCAGTACTTC. It encodes CAISAGDREAEQYF.

V is TRBV11-2 and J is TRBJ2-1, with TRBD2 identical over 14 bases. Trimming took 4 bases from V and 8 from J; bases not matched to a gene: 4. Germline values: CDR1 SGHAT, CDR2 FQNNGV. The CDR3 is 15 amino acids. The CDR3 nucleotides read TGTGCCAGCAGCTCCCTGGGACTAGCGGGAGATGAGCAGTTCTTC. Residues: CASSSLGLAGDEQFF.

This clone was seen a few times. The V call is TRBV10-3, the J call TRBJ1-2; D might be TRBD1 (6 bases). Trimming removed 6 bases from V and 6 bases from J, with 17 bases in between. CDR1 and CDR2 (germline): ENHRY, SYGVKD. The CDR3 covers 14 residues. In nucleotides, the CDR3 is TGTGCCATCAGACCCAGGGGTGGATTCGATGGCTACACCTTC. Translation: CAIRPRGGFDGYTF.

The genes are TRBV21-1 and TRBJ1-1; the table's D call of TRBD1 was not tested on the DNA. TRBV21-1 is a listed pseudogene. CDR3 length: 16 residues. The CDR3 sequence: CASSKTGGLVNTEAFF. CDR3 nucleotides: TGTGCCAGCAGCAAGACAGGGGGTTTGGTGAACACTGAAGCTTTCTTT.

The V call is TRBV6-6, the J call TRBJ2-5, with 10 bases fitting TRBD2. Losses at the gene ends were 6 bases for V and 2 bases for J; bases not matched to a gene: 6. Germline assignment: CDR1 MNHNY and CDR2 SVGAGI (reference sequence). The length of the CDR3 is 15 residues. The CDR3 spells CASSTGTSEQETQYF. The DNA for the CDR3 is TGTGCCAGCAGCACCGGGACTAGCGAACAAGAGACCCAGTACTTC.

The genes are TRBV30 and TRBJ2-5, with 10 nucleotides matching TRBD1. Trimming removed 1 base from V and 5 bases from J; junction bases left unmatched: 7. From germline, CDR1 is GTSNPN and CDR2 SVGIG (reference sequence). The CDR3 sequence is 15 residues long. In DNA, the CDR3 is TGTGCCTGGAGTGCCGGGACAGGGGAGGGTGAGACCCAGTACTTC. Protein sequence: CAWSAGTGEGETQYF.

The V gene is TRBV6-1, the J gene TRBJ2-7; weak D call: TRBD2 (5 bases). Per germline, CDR1 MNHNS and CDR2 SASEGT. This CDR3 region has 14 residues. The V end was cut by 3 bases, the J end by 2 bases, with 11 bases between. The CDR3 sequence: CASSDIRRAYEQYF. Written as DNA, the CDR3 is TGTGCCAGCAGTGACATAAGGCGGGCCTACGAGCAGTACTTC.

Only one count was recorded for this clone. The rearrangement uses TRBV5-1 and TRBJ2-5; 9 bases map to TRBD2. J lost 5 bases, V lost 4 bases, and 6 bases had no gene match. The germline V gene has CDR1 SGHRS and CDR2 YFSETQ. There are 14 residues in the CDR3. CDR3 sequence: CASSHGTSLETQYF. The CDR3 nucleotides are TGCGCCAGCAGCCACGGGACTAGCTTGGAGACCCAGTACTTC.